This TCR beta chain was captured in a study of T cells after yellow fever vaccination. The CDR3 is 13 residues long. V was trimmed by 6 bases and J by 5 bases, leaving 14 bases between them. Germline CDR1 reads SGHRS; CDR2 reads YFSETQ. TCRdb ran MiXCR on the 5' RACE reads and lists one entry per CDR3 protein. The sample shows 300,000 to 400,000 distinct CDR3 sequences, 8.5% to 9% of them seen only once. The sample holds many counts of this clonotype. The antigen is unknown. Overall study findings and caveats: Booster samples showed a return of most primary-vaccination clones (roughly 96% CD4, 80% to 90% CD8).

The source of this sequence is a man aged 18 to 29 who received the YFV17D yellow fever vaccine. The rearrangement uses TRBV5-1 and TRBJ1-1, with D tentatively TRBD1 (5 bases). Source: PBMCs, taken on the day of the first yellow fever vaccination. The CDR3 DNA reads as TGCGCCAGCACAGAATTGGAGGGGACTGAAGCTTTCTTT. Residues: CASTELEGTEAFF.